A single count supports the clone carrying this TCR beta chain. This CDR3 comprises 17 residues. TCRdb's copy holds only in-frame clones and misses some; the assay was immunoSEQ multiplex PCR. The sample carries more than 50,000 clones, about 70% recorded once. This sample is part of a study of blood T cell repertoires in COVID-19. Study summary: Sources were T cells, B-cell-depleted T cells, or PBMCs; the material itself was cDNA or gDNA.

This sequence originates from a woman older than 75 with acute or convalescent COVID-19. The specimen was peripheral blood. The chain couples TRBV21-1 to TRBJ2-3; TRBD1 reflects the table's D call only, with no check against the DNA. TRBV21-1 is deemed a pseudogene. For the CDR3, the DNA is TGTGCCAGCAGCAAAGCCCCCGGACAGGGTATAGGTGATACGCAGTATTTT. This codes for CASSKAPGQGIGDTQYF.